Listed below are T cell receptor beta chains from one sample, sequenced in a study of blood T cell repertoires in COVID-19. The repertoire was sequenced with immunoSEQ multiplex PCR; TCRdb's copy has only in-frame clones and lacks some. The sample yields about 220,000 clones, approximately 81% seen once. Sequenced sample: peripheral blood. The receptor source for this set is a woman older than 75 with acute or convalescent COVID-19. CDR3s include the opening cysteine and the closing phenylalanine or tryptophan. Fields, in order: J gene, D gene, V gene, clone size, CDR3 DNA, CDR3 protein. D genes are given only for firm matches. Not every row has a clone size; where given, it reads once, few, many or a size class.

TRBJ1-5,.,TRBV7-2,.,TGTGCCAGCAGCCCCGCTAGAGGGAGCAATCAGCCCCAGCATTTT,CASSPARGSNQPQHF
TRBJ2-1,.,TRBV18,.,TGTGCCAGCTCGCTTGACAATTTAAATGAGCAGTTCTTC,CASSLDNLNEQFF
TRBJ1-6,.,TRBV7-8,.,TGTGCCAGCAGCTTAGCACAGTCAAATTCACCCCTCCACTTT,CASSLAQSNSPLHF
TRBJ2-3,.,TRBV3-1/TRBV3-2,.,TGTGCCAGCAGCCATCGAGGCGGGGTCACAGATACGCAGTATTTT,CASSHRGGVTDTQYF
TRBJ1-2,.,TRBV5-1,.,TGCGCCAGCAGCCCGATCGGCTATGGCTACACCTTC,CASSPIGYGYTF
TRBJ1-1,TRBD1,TRBV3-1/TRBV3-2,.,TGTGCCAGCAGCCAAGCGACAGGGGGGCACTGGCTGGCTTTCTTT,CASSQATGGHWLAFF
TRBJ2-1,TRBD1,TRBV2,once,TGTGCCAGCAGTGGGCCCGGGACAGGGGGCAATGAGCAGTTCTTC,CASSGPGTGGNEQFF
TRBJ1-6,.,TRBV11-1,once,TGTGCCAGCAGCTTACGGACACGGAATTCACCCCTCCACTTT,CASSLRTRNSPLHF
TRBJ1-2,TRBD1,TRBV5-1,.,TGCGCCAGCAGCCCGGGACAGGCTGATGGCTACACCTTC,CASSPGQADGYTF
TRBJ1-1,TRBD1,TRBV6-5,.,TGTGCCAGCAGTTACTACAGGGGGGTCCCGAACACTGAAGCTTTCTTT,CASSYYRGVPNTEAFF
TRBJ2-7,.,TRBV12-5,.,TGTGCTAGTGGTTTATCAGGGAACTACTACGAGCAGTACTTC,CASGLSGNYYEQYF
TRBJ1-5,.,TRBV28,.,TGTGCCAGCAGTTTATTCGGGGGACAGCCCCAGCATTTT,CASSLFGGQPQHF
TRBJ1-2,.,TRBV5-5,.,TGTGCCAGCAGCCCCCAGGGGTTCGGCTACACCTTC,CASSPQGFGYTF
TRBJ2-3,TRBD1,TRBV19,once,TGTGCCAGTAGTTTGGGACAGACGAACGCAGATACGCAGTATTTT,CASSLGQTNADTQYF
TRBJ2-7,.,TRBV12-5,.,TGTGCTAGTGGTGAGTCCGGCAGGGGCGAGCAGTACTTC,CASGESGRGEQYF
TRBJ1-1,TRBD1,TRBV28,.,TGTGCCAGCAGATGGGACAGGGAGAACACTGAAGCTTTCTTT,CASRWDRENTEAFF
TRBJ1-2,.,TRBV29-1,few,TGCAGCGTTGAACCGGGAGCTAACTATGGCTACACCTTC,CSVEPGANYGYTF
TRBJ1-4,TRBD1,TRBV5-6,.,TGTGCCAGCAGCTTCGGGACAGGGTGGGATGAAAAACTGTTTTTT,CASSFGTGWDEKLFF
TRBJ1-2,TRBD1,TRBV7-2,few,TGTGCCAGCAGCTTGGCGGGACAGGGGGGCTTAGGCTACACCTTC,CASSLAGQGGLGYTF
TRBJ1-3,.,TRBV5-6,once,TGTGCCAGCAGCTTTACAGAAAACTCTGGAAACACCATATATTTT,CASSFTENSGNTIYF